This TCR beta chain was observed in a study of Ad26.COV2.S vaccination and SARS-CoV-2 variants. Study as a whole: The donor belonged to the COV1001 Ad26.COV2.S trial arm. Intramuscular Ad26.COV2.S at 5x10^10 or 1x10^11 viral particles. Overall study results and limits: Recipients given vaccine exceeded placebo recipients in spike-specific TCR breadth.

This clone was seen once. Its antigen is not known. The germline V gene has CDR1 SGHVS and CDR2 FQNEAQ. The CDR3 contains 17 residues. The ends lost 5 bases at V and 4 bases at J; junction bases unmatched: 11. Only in-frame clones appear in the TCRdb table, and some are missing; sequencing was by immunoSEQ multiplex PCR. The data show hundreds of thousands of clones, about 89% seen once. Described treatment: around 19 received Ad26.COV2.S at low or high dose, single or two shots; about 5 received placebo; per-sample allocation not given. Each sample was drawn 63 days after the first injection (of vaccine or placebo). An 18-55-year-old adult in Boston served as donor.

The sequence came from a person aged 18-65 years who received the Ad26.COV2.S COVID-19 vaccine or a placebo. V and J are TRBV7-8 and TRBJ2-3; 11 bases fit TRBD2. Sequenced material: peripheral blood, taken in a trial of Ad26.COV2.S vaccine versus placebo. CDR3 sequence: CASSAVWIAGGADTQYF. In nucleotides, the CDR3 is TGTGCCAGCAGCGCCGTGTGGATAGCGGGAGGGGCAGATACGCAGTATTTT. Using reference TRBV7-8 and TRBJ2-3 for the parts outside the CDR3, the full variable domain is GAGVSQSPRYKVAKRGQDVALRCDPISGHVSLFWYQQALGQGPEFLTYFQNEAQLDKSGLPSDRFFAERPEGSVSTLKIQRTQQEDSAVYLCASSAVWIAGGADTQYFGPGTRLTVL.